Below, 22 T cell receptor beta chains from the same sample are listed, as sequenced in a study of blood T cell repertoires in COVID-19 (dated by TCRdb to 2020 to 2021). Libraries were made using the immunoSEQ multiplex PCR assay. Imported from immuneACCESS, the table was reduced by TCRdb to in-frame sequences with V and J called. These copies leave out some clones; in studies compared against another copy, an unresolved V gene accounts for under half, and the cause of the remainder is not known. The sample records 400,000 or so clones, approximately 86% of which are singletons. The ten top clones hold 2.5% to 3.5% of the sample. Sequencing input: peripheral blood. The source is a human donor in a cohort sampled during active COVID-19.

This chain links TRBV2 with TRBJ1-3; 9 nucleotides line up with TRBD1. The germline CDR1 and CDR2 sequences are SNHLY and FYNNEI. Trimming took 4 bases from V and 1 from J; bases not matched to a gene: 2. There are 15 residues in the CDR3. In DNA, the CDR3 is TGTGCCAGCAGTGGGGGGACAGGGTCTGGAAACACCATATATTTT. Translated: CASSGGTGSGNTIYF.

The genes are TRBV7-9 and TRBJ2-1; 8 positions agree with TRBD2. Germline CDR1 reads SEHNR; CDR2 reads FQNEAQ (reference sequence). Germline trimming cut 5 bases from V and 5 bases from J; bases unmatched to any gene: 23. The CDR3 runs to 20 residues. CDR3 in amino acids: CASSTTSGWGLGAADNEQFF. CDR3 nucleotide sequence: TGTGCCAGCAGCACTACTAGCGGTTGGGGGTTAGGGGCCGCGGACAATGAGCAGTTCTTC.

The chain links TRBV27 to TRBJ2-1; 9 nucleotides agree with TRBD1. Trimming cost V 8 bases and J 5 bases; bases outside gene matches: 4. The CDR3 loop spans 13 amino acids. Germline loops: CDR1 MNHEY, CDR2 SMNVEV (reference sequence). CDR3 sequence reads: CASGGTGNNEQFF. The CDR3 DNA follows: TGTGCCAGCGGCGGGACAGGGAACAATGAGCAGTTCTTC.

The chain links TRBV3-1 (or the pseudogene TRBV3-2) to TRBJ2-3, with D perhaps TRBD2 (5 bases). CDR1 is LGHDT and CDR2 is YNNKEL in the germline V gene (reference sequence). Between the trimmed V and J ends, which lost 5 bases and 4 bases, there was a span of 16 bases. The CDR3 spans 15 residues. The CDR3 bases are TGTGCCAGCAGCTCTCCTAGCTATGGAGCAGATACGCAGTATTTT. Residues: CASSSPSYGADTQYF.

The V call is TRBV19, the J call TRBJ2-3; 7 nucleotides match TRBD2. Germline CDR1 LNHDA, CDR2 SQIVND (reference sequence). This CDR3 has 12 amino acids. The J segment lost 6 bases and the V segment lost 11 bases, leaving 8 bases of the junction unmatched. The CDR3 DNA sequence: TGTGCCGTGAGCTTGGGGGGGGATACGCAGTATTTT. Translating gives CAVSLGGDTQYF.

This clone has a single count. The rearrangement links TRBV24-1 to TRBJ2-1; 14 nucleotides line up with TRBD2. In germline, CDR1 is KGHDR, CDR2 SFDVKD. After removal of 3 bases from V and 0 bases from J, the junction contained 3 bases not matched to a gene. The CDR3 has 18 amino acids. The CDR3 DNA reads as TGTGCCACCAGTGATGCCGGGACTAGCGGGGGCTCCTACAATGAGCAGTTCTTC. It specifies CATSDAGTSGGSYNEQFF.

This sequence joins TRBV21-1 and TRBJ2-7; no DNA check was done on the table's D call, TRBD1. TRBV21-1 is given as a pseudogene. This CDR3 region has 15 residues. The CDR3 coding sequence is TGTGCCAGCAGGCCCCCCGGGACAGAGTCCTACGAGCAGTACTTC. Its translation: CASRPPGTESYEQYF.

This clone appeared a few times. The V gene is TRBV30, the J gene TRBJ1-1, with 7 nucleotides matching TRBD1. This CDR3 contains 13 residues. V lost 1 base to trimming and J lost 1 base; unmatched junction nucleotides: 0. Germline CDR1 and CDR2: GTSNPN and SVGIG (reference sequence). The CDR3 region is CAWSGDRNTEAFF. CDR3 nucleotides: TGTGCCTGGAGTGGGGACAGGAACACTGAAGCTTTCTTT. Drawing the rest from reference TRBV30 and TRBJ1-1, the complete variable domain is SQTIHQWPATLVQPVGSPLSLECTVEGTSNPNLYWYRQAAGRGLQLLFYSVGIGQISSEVPQNLSASRPQDRQFILSSKKLLLSDSGFYLCAWSGDRNTEAFFGQGTRLTVV.

This clone was counted once. The gene calls are TRBV6-4 and TRBJ2-3, with 7 bases aligning to TRBD2. Unmatched junction bases numbered 1, after V lost 4 bases and J lost 0 bases. The CDR3 has 14 amino acids. Germline V lookup: CDR1 MRHNA, CDR2 SNTAGT. CDR3 nucleotide sequence: TGTGCCAGCAGTGCGGGGGGAAGCACAGATACGCAGTATTTT. It specifies CASSAGGSTDTQYF.

V gene TRBV20-1 combines with J gene TRBJ2-3; D remains ambiguous. Between the trimmed V and J ends, which lost 3 bases and 0 bases, there was a span of 13 bases. CDR1 is DFQATT, CDR2 SNEGSKA, per germline (reference sequence). CDR3 length: 15 residues. The CDR3 region is CSASSRVASTDTQYF. CDR3 coding DNA: TGCAGTGCTAGTTCTAGAGTGGCTAGCACAGATACGCAGTATTTT.

This chain uses TRBV7-9 with TRBJ2-5; 7 bases line up with TRBD2. The CDR3 is made up of 14 amino acids. V dropped 5 bases and J dropped 0; count of bases not matched to a gene: 3. The germline gives CDR1 SEHNR, CDR2 FQNEAQ (reference sequence). CDR3: CASSHSGHQETQYF. Here the CDR3 DNA reads TGTGCCAGCAGCCATAGCGGGCACCAAGAGACCCAGTACTTC.

This clone was observed once. J is TRBJ2-1 and V is TRBV5-6, with D tentatively TRBD2 (6 bases). Germline CDR1 reads SGHDT; CDR2 reads YYEEEE. V lost 3 bases, J lost 0 bases, and 16 bases lay in between. This CDR3 has 17 residues. CDR3 nucleotides: TGTGCCAGCAGCTCGGTTTCACTAGCAATCTCCTACAATGAGCAGTTCTTC. It codes for CASSSVSLAISYNEQFF.

The chain joins TRBV6-1 to TRBJ2-7; 10 nucleotides match TRBD2. CDR3 length equals 15 residues. Germline V gene sequence: CDR1 MNHNS, CDR2 SASEGT. V dropped 0 bases and J dropped 3; count of bases not matched to a gene: 2. The CDR3 protein is CASSEAPSGSYEQYF. The DNA for the CDR3 is TGTGCCAGCAGTGAAGCCCCTAGCGGGAGCTACGAGCAGTACTTC.

J is TRBJ2-5 and V is TRBV9; tentatively, D is TRBD1 (6 bases). V dropped 3 bases and J dropped 0 bases, with 12 bases sitting between them. The CDR3 covers 15 residues. The germline V gene has CDR1 SGDLS and CDR2 YYNGEE. In nucleotides, the CDR3 is TGTGCCAGCAGCGCCCAAAGGGGGAACCAAGAGACCCAGTACTTC. It specifies CASSAQRGNQETQYF.

The chain links TRBV6-6 to TRBJ1-4, with D perhaps TRBD1 (5 bases). The CDR3 extends over 13 amino acids. The germline V and J ends were trimmed by 0 bases and 7 bases, with 6 bases remaining between them. The germline V gene encodes CDR1 MNHNY and CDR2 SVGAGI (reference sequence). The CDR3 DNA follows: TGTGCCAGCAGTTACTCTCAGGGTGAAAAACTGTTTTTT. Encoded protein: CASSYSQGEKLFF.

The chain recombines TRBV15 with TRBJ1-2, with a possible D match to TRBD1 (5 bases). V shed 0 bases and J shed 4 bases, with 6 bases lying between them. This CDR3 region has 13 residues. Germline CDR1 LNHNV, CDR2 YYDKDF (reference sequence). The CDR3 DNA follows: TGTGCCACCAGCAGAGACAGGGTCTATGGCTACACCTTC. Its translation: CATSRDRVYGYTF.

The V and J genes are TRBV28 and TRBJ2-7, with TRBD2 matching over 11 bases. This CDR3 is 14 amino acids long. The V and J ends lost 6 bases and 6 bases, in that order; junction bases with no gene match: 7. Per germline, CDR1 MDHEN and CDR2 SYDVKM. The CDR3 DNA follows: TGTGCCAGCAGGTATCTAGCGGGAGGTCGCGAGCAGTACTTC. Its protein is CASRYLAGGREQYF.

This chain joins TRBV27 and TRBJ2-2, with 7 bases aligning to TRBD2. The germline gives CDR1 MNHEY, CDR2 SMNVEV (reference sequence). Unmatched junction bases numbered 8, after V lost 4 bases and J lost 3 bases. The CDR3 contains 16 residues. For the CDR3, the DNA is TGTGCCAGCAGTTCGGCGACTAGCTCCTACACCGGGGAGCTGTTTTTT. Amino acids: CASSSATSSYTGELFF.

The rearrangement joins TRBV7-9 to TRBJ2-1; TRBD2 agrees at 8 bases. The CDR3 is 15 residues long. From germline, CDR1 is SEHNR and CDR2 FQNEAQ (reference sequence). The ends lost 6 bases at V and 4 bases at J; junction bases unmatched: 8. The CDR3 here is CASRPLAGGYNEQFF. CDR3 nucleotide sequence: TGTGCCAGCAGACCCCTGGCGGGGGGTTACAATGAGCAGTTCTTC.

The chain combines TRBV19 with TRBJ1-4; a weak D match, TRBD1 (5 bases). Germline V gene data show CDR1 as LNHDA and CDR2 as SQIVND (reference sequence). Trimming pared 3 bases from V and 7 bases from J, leaving 15 bases between. CDR3 length: 15 residues. CDR3 loop: CASSIGAGVGEKLFF. The CDR3, as DNA: TGTGCCAGTAGTATTGGGGCGGGAGTTGGTGAAAAACTGTTTTTT. The full variable domain, in which reference TRBV19 and TRBJ1-4 provide the parts outside the CDR3, is DGGITQSPKYLFRKEGQNVTLSCEQNLNHDAMYWYRQDPGQGLRLIYYSQIVNDFQKGDIAEGYSVSREKKESFPLTVTSAQKNPTAFYLCASSIGAGVGEKLFFGSGTQLSVL.

V gene TRBV27 combines with J gene TRBJ2-7; the D gene is possibly TRBD2 (5 bases). Germline V gene data show CDR1 as MNHEY and CDR2 as SMNVEV (reference sequence). V gave up 1 base and J gave up 4 bases, with 8 bases separating them. The CDR3 extends over 13 amino acids. CDR3 bases: TGTGCCAGCAGTTTATTCGCGGGTTACGAGCAGTACTTC. Amino acids: CASSLFAGYEQYF.

This clone was observed once. The rearrangement links TRBV10-2 to TRBJ2-1; 11 bases align to TRBD2. Unmatched junction bases numbered 5, after V lost 1 base and J lost 0 bases. The CDR3 loop spans 18 amino acids. Germline CDR1 reads WSHSY; CDR2 reads SAAADI. The CDR3 loop is CASSEYITSGSSYNEQFF. CDR3 bases: TGCGCCAGCAGTGAGTATATCACTAGCGGGAGCTCCTACAATGAGCAGTTCTTC.